The 14 T cell receptor beta chains given below trace back to one sample, sequenced in a study of naive and memory T cell subsets. An equimolar mix of two oligonucleotides served as the beta constant-region primer for TRBC1 and TRBC2. Four rounds of PCR amplified the ligated cDNA using nested alpha and beta constant-region primers plus SP2. TCRdb processed the UMI-ligation and nested PCR reads anew with MiXCR; each CDR3 protein has one entry. This sample has roughly 80,000 distinct CDR3 sequences, with over 8.5% found just once. Material for sequencing was naive CD8+ T cells from blood. Every receptor here comes from a human donor in good health.

This clonotype was found a few times. The rearrangement links TRBV4-3 to TRBJ2-1; D is perhaps TRBD1 (5 bases). V dropped 0 bases and J dropped 8 bases, with 8 bases sitting between them. The CDR3 runs to 13 residues. Per germline, CDR1 LGHNA and CDR2 YSLEER. CDR3 sequence (DNA): TGCGCCAGCAGCCAAGATGGCAGGGATGAGCAGTTCTTC. Protein product: CASSQDGRDEQFF.

The chain links TRBV20-1 to TRBJ2-7; D is unresolved. Germline assignment: CDR1 DFQATT and CDR2 SNEGSKA (reference sequence). The CDR3 covers 14 residues. V lost 5 bases and J 0 bases, leaving 14 bases between the germline ends. The CDR3 DNA follows: TGCAGTGCTCCCAGTGATTATAGCTCCTACGAGCAGTACTTC. This translates into CSAPSDYSSYEQYF.

The chain has TRBV29-1 and TRBJ2-7; 8 bases are shared with TRBD2. In germline, CDR1 is SQVTM, CDR2 ANQGSEA. The ends lost 7 bases at V and 0 bases at J; junction bases unmatched: 8. This CDR3 is built from 14 residues. This chain's CDR3 is CSASGGLYSYEQYF. CDR3 DNA: TGCAGCGCATCGGGAGGGCTCTACTCCTACGAGCAGTACTTC.

Many counts were recorded for this clonotype. This chain links TRBV15 with TRBJ1-1, with a weak D call TRBD1 (5 bases). Between the trimmed V and J ends, which lost 4 bases and 6 bases, there was a span of 12 bases. Germline V lookup: CDR1 LNHNV, CDR2 YYDKDF (reference sequence). This CDR3 is built from 13 residues. The CDR3 here is CATSNFRGAEAFF. In nucleotides, the CDR3 is TGTGCCACCAGCAACTTTAGGGGAGCTGAAGCTTTCTTT.

V is TRBV25-1 and J is TRBJ2-7; D not resolved. Germline V lookup: CDR1 MGHDK, CDR2 SYGVNS. The V end lost 4 bases, the J end lost 2 bases, and 3 bases lay between the germline ends. The CDR3 is made up of 11 amino acids. CDR3 in DNA: TGTGCCAGCAGTGGCCCCTACGAGCAGTACTTC. Its translation is CASSGPYEQYF.

The chain recombines TRBV27 with TRBJ2-7; 10 nucleotides align to TRBD1. The CDR3 covers 13 residues. Germline CDR1 and CDR2: MNHEY and SMNVEV (reference sequence). J gave up 4 bases and V 6 bases, and 3 bases lay outside the gene matches. Written as DNA, the CDR3 is TGTGCCAGCAGGACAGGGGGCCTGTACGAGCAGTACTTC. This codes for CASRTGGLYEQYF.

The table lists this clonotype with many counts. V is TRBV29-1 and J is TRBJ2-7; 8 bases are shared with TRBD2. V was clipped by 0 bases and J by 5 bases; unmatched bases: 12. The CDR3 consists of 16 residues. Germline CDR1 SQVTM, CDR2 ANQGSEA. CDR3 sequence: CSVEDPGLAGSHEQYF. The CDR3 bases are TGCAGCGTTGAAGACCCCGGGCTAGCGGGCAGCCACGAGCAGTACTTC.

The chain uses TRBV2 and TRBJ2-1, with D possibly called TRBD1 or TRBD2 (5 bases each). Germline values: CDR1 SNHLY, CDR2 FYNNEI. Trimming left V 8 bases short and J 7 bases short, with 18 bases between. The CDR3 loop spans 14 amino acids. The CDR3 spells CASHPGPRGNEQFF. The CDR3 DNA reads TGTGCCAGCCATCCGGGACCCCGAGGGAATGAGCAGTTCTTC.

This clonotype was detected many times. V usage is TRBV29-1 and J usage is TRBJ2-1, with D possibly TRBD2 on 6 matching bases. CDR3 length equals 11 residues. V dropped 4 bases and J dropped 7 bases, with 8 bases sitting between them. Germline loops: CDR1 SQVTM, CDR2 ANQGSEA. The CDR3: CSVAGRNEQFF. The CDR3 DNA reads as TGCAGCGTTGCCGGGAGAAATGAGCAGTTCTTC.

This clonotype was counted at least ten times. V and J are TRBV7-8 and TRBJ2-1; 8 bases are shared with TRBD2. Per germline, CDR1 SGHVS and CDR2 FQNEAQ. This CDR3 region has 15 residues. The J segment lost 4 bases and the V segment lost 4 bases, leaving 6 bases of the junction unmatched. The CDR3 sequence is CASSSRAGEYNEQFF. The CDR3 DNA reads as TGTGCCAGCAGCTCGAGAGCGGGAGAGTACAATGAGCAGTTCTTC.

This clonotype was picked up a small number of times. This rearrangement joins TRBV27 to TRBJ2-7; TRBD2 agrees at 13 bases. This CDR3 has 16 amino acids. CDR1 is MNHEY, CDR2 SMNVEV, per germline (reference sequence). The V and J ends lost 2 bases and 0 bases, in that order; junction bases with no gene match: 1. The CDR3 DNA follows: TGTGCCAGCAGTTTAACTAGCGGGAGGGCCTCCTACGAGCAGTACTTC. Translation gives CASSLTSGRASYEQYF.

The CDR3 region has the DNA TGTGCCACCAGCAGAGATGCTAGACCAGATACGCAGTATTTT. Translated, it gives CATSRDARPDTQYF. The chain employs TRBV15 and TRBJ2-3; D is ambiguous. Germline CDR1 LNHNV, CDR2 YYDKDF (reference sequence). The CDR3 totals 14 residues. V was shortened by 0 bases and J by 4 bases, with 8 bases between the two germline ends.

This rearrangement joins TRBV5-5 to TRBJ2-1; D is uncertain. Germline CDR1 SGHKS, CDR2 YYEKEE (reference sequence). The CDR3 totals 15 residues. The V end lost 1 base, the J end lost 4 bases, and 12 bases lay between the germline ends. CDR3 in DNA: TGTGCCAGCAGCTTGCTTGGCAGTCCGTACAATGAGCAGTTCTTC. Its translation is CASSLLGSPYNEQFF.

This clonotype was seen more than once but under ten times. The V and J genes are TRBV2 and TRBJ2-1; the match to TRBD1 covers 9 bases. The ends lost 11 bases at V and 6 bases at J; junction bases unmatched: 8. The CDR3 sequence is 13 residues long. CDR1 is SNHLY, CDR2 FYNNEI, per germline. Here the CDR3 reads CAVPGQGANEQFF. The CDR3 nucleotides are TGTGCCGTACCGGGACAGGGTGCCAATGAGCAGTTCTTC. The full variable domain, with the rest looked up from reference TRBV2 and TRBJ2-1, is EPEVTQTPSHQVTQMGQEVILRCVPISNHLYFYWYRQILGQKVEFLVSFYNNEISEKSEIFDDQFSVERPDGSNFTLKIRSTKLEDSAMYFCAVPGQGANEQFFGPGTRLTVL.